These 27 T cell receptor beta chains originate from one sample sequenced in a study of T cell changes during pregnancy in multiple sclerosis. TCRdb's table, derived via immunoSEQ multiplex PCR, lists solely in-frame clones and lacks some. Here the sample spans roughly 63,000 clones, 90% being singletons. The sequences come from peripheral blood, collected in the second trimester of pregnancy. The receptors here all came from a female donor in good health, enrolled as a control in a pregnancy study.

The J gene is TRBJ2-7, the V gene TRBV21-1; the table's D call TRBD1 went unverified against the DNA. TRBV21-1 is a pseudogene segment. The CDR3 loop spans 17 amino acids. As DNA, the CDR3 is TGTGCCAGCAGCAAAGGAGGCCTTGGGACAGGGGCAGACGAGCAGTACTTC. Protein product: CASSKGGLGTGADEQYF.

The chain recombines TRBV7-9 with TRBJ2-4; D not resolved. From germline, CDR1 is SEHNR and CDR2 FQNEAQ (reference sequence). This CDR3 is 15 amino acids long. Trimming left V 0 bases short and J 6 bases short, with 12 bases between. The DNA for the CDR3 is TGTGCCAGCAGCTTAGCTGTGGGCCAGGCAAACATTCAGTACTTC. This translates into CASSLAVGQANIQYF.

The gene calls are TRBV5-6 and TRBJ2-3; 11 bases match TRBD1. This CDR3 is built from 16 residues. V was pared by 1 base and J by 6 bases, with 7 bases of the junction left unmatched. Germline V CDR1 and CDR2: SGHDT, YYEEEE. The DNA of the CDR3 is TGTGCCAGCAGCTTGCCAGGACAGGGGGCAGAGGATACGCAGTATTTT. It encodes CASSLPGQGAEDTQYF.

The chain combines TRBV13 with TRBJ2-1; 15 bases align to TRBD2. Germline V CDR1 and CDR2: PRHDT, FYEKMQ (reference sequence). Trimming at V came to 1 base and at J to 9 bases, leaving 1 base not matched to a gene. The CDR3 spans 15 residues. CDR3 residues: CASSLAGLAGGEQFF. The CDR3 DNA is TGTGCCAGCAGCTTAGCGGGACTAGCGGGAGGTGAGCAGTTCTTC.

This clone was picked up one time. The gene calls are TRBV5-5 and TRBJ2-7; 7 nucleotides line up with TRBD1. Germline V gives CDR1 SGHKS, CDR2 YYEKEE (reference sequence). The CDR3 sequence is 16 residues long. V shed 1 base, J shed 1 base, and the junction held 8 bases outside the gene matches. DNA of the CDR3: TGTGCCAGCAGCTTGAGGGACAGTGTGTCTTCCTACGAGCAGTACTTC. Amino acid sequence: CASSLRDSVSSYEQYF.

The chain combines TRBV2 with TRBJ1-4, with D maybe TRBD1 (6 bases). CDR3 size: 14 residues. Per germline, CDR1 SNHLY and CDR2 FYNNEI. V lost 10 bases and J lost 7, with 19 bases in between. CDR3 coding DNA: TGTGCCACCACCTTACAGGGACGGGGTGAAAAACTGTTTTTT. Encoded protein: CATTLQGRGEKLFF.

J is TRBJ2-7 and V is TRBV7-9; 8 bases agree with TRBD2. V lost 3 bases, J lost 5 bases, and 3 bases stayed unmatched. Germline V gene lookup returns CDR1 SEHNR and CDR2 FQNEAQ (reference sequence). The CDR3 runs 13 residues. For the CDR3, the DNA is TGTGCCAGCAGCTTTCGCGGGGGGCACGAGCAGTACTTC. Its translation is CASSFRGGHEQYF.

V gene TRBV2 combines with J gene TRBJ2-7, with a weak D call TRBD2 (6 bases). Trimming cost V 7 bases and J 2 bases, with 12 bases left between them. The CDR3 totals 13 residues. Germline CDR1 reads SNHLY; CDR2 reads FYNNEI. CDR3 in amino acids: CASTGLTPYEQYF. CDR3 in DNA: TGTGCCAGCACGGGACTTACCCCCTACGAGCAGTACTTC.

V gene TRBV5-1 combines with J gene TRBJ2-1, with TRBD2 matching 8 bases. The CDR3 is 15 residues long. Germline V gives CDR1 SGHRS, CDR2 YFSETQ. The V segment lost 4 bases and the J segment 7 bases; nucleotides outside the gene matches: 10. The chain's CDR3 is CASSPTGTSGNEQFF. In DNA form, the CDR3 reads TGCGCCAGCAGCCCAACCGGGACTAGTGGGAATGAGCAGTTCTTC.

The CDR3 coding sequence is TGTGCCAGCAGCCCCGGCTTGGGGAGAAATTACGAGCAGTACTTC. It yields the protein CASSPGLGRNYEQYF. The rearrangement joins TRBV5-5 to TRBJ2-7, with a possible D match to TRBD2 (5 bases). This CDR3 contains 15 residues. The ends were cut back, 4 bases at V and 4 bases at J, with 18 bases in the middle. CDR1 and CDR2 from the germline V gene are SGHKS and YYEKEE (reference sequence).

V and J are TRBV28 and TRBJ1-2; D remains ambiguous. V shed 6 bases and J shed 6 bases, with 20 bases lying between them. This CDR3 contains 15 residues. The germline V gene has CDR1 MDHEN and CDR2 SYDVKM. The CDR3 region has the DNA TGTGCCAGCAGCCAGGCCCAGCCCGATATCCATGGCTACACCTTC. Translating gives CASSQAQPDIHGYTF.

This clone was recorded only once. V is TRBV5-1 and J is TRBJ2-5; 7 bases align to TRBD2. The CDR3 spans 14 residues. The junction had 2 bases not matched to a gene; V was cut back by 2 bases and J by 1 base. Germline V gene lookup returns CDR1 SGHRS and CDR2 YFSETQ. CDR3: CASSLTSAQETQYF. The DNA of the CDR3 is TGCGCCAGCAGCTTAACTAGCGCCCAAGAGACCCAGTACTTC.

The rearrangement joins TRBV6-6 to TRBJ2-7, with D unclear. Trimming shortened V by 2 bases and J by 0 bases, and 8 bases separated the two germline ends. The CDR3 runs to 14 residues. CDR1 is MNHNY, CDR2 SVGAGI, per germline (reference sequence). The CDR3 sequence: CASSYEAVSYEQYF. The DNA of the CDR3 is TGTGCCAGCAGTTACGAGGCAGTCTCCTACGAGCAGTACTTC.

The chain has TRBV7-9 and TRBJ2-1; perhaps TRBD2 as D (5 bases). This CDR3 has 15 amino acids. Trimming pared 0 bases from V and 4 bases from J, leaving 10 bases between. Germline lookup yields CDR1 SEHNR and CDR2 FQNEAQ (reference sequence). Here the CDR3 reads CASSLAVAFYNEQFF. CDR3 DNA: TGTGCCAGCAGCTTAGCCGTAGCGTTTTACAATGAGCAGTTCTTC.

The chain's CDR3 is CASSVGVRDRGPETQYF. The CDR3 nucleotides read TGTGCCAGCAGCGTGGGGGTCCGGGACAGGGGGCCGGAGACCCAGTACTTC. The chain joins TRBV9 to TRBJ2-5; 12 nucleotides agree with TRBD1. This CDR3 region has 17 residues. The V gene end was trimmed by 2 bases and the J gene end by 5 bases; junction bases not matched to a gene: 10. Looked up from germline, CDR1 is SGDLS and CDR2 is YYNGEE.

V is TRBV5-1 and J is TRBJ2-1; 13 positions match TRBD2. J lost 3 bases, V lost 4 bases, and 4 bases had no gene match. Germline CDR1 SGHRS, CDR2 YFSETQ. The CDR3 runs to 16 residues. The CDR3 sequence: CASSAGTSGNYNEQFF. The CDR3 DNA sequence: TGCGCCAGCAGCGCTGGGACTAGCGGGAACTACAATGAGCAGTTCTTC.

The rearrangement links TRBV23-1 to TRBJ1-1; D unresolved. TRBV23-1 is known as an ORF, though its function is uncertain. V lost 4 bases, J lost 3 bases, and 15 bases lay in between. This CDR3 has 15 amino acids. The CDR3 region is CASSLKGGRDTEAFF. CDR3 coding DNA: TGCGCCAGCAGTCTGAAGGGAGGGCGGGACACTGAAGCTTTCTTT.

This rearrangement joins TRBV11-3 to TRBJ2-2; no firm D call. Germline values: CDR1 SGHNT, CDR2 YENEEA. Deletions cut 2 bases from V and 1 base from J, with 5 bases between. The CDR3 consists of 14 residues. The DNA for the CDR3 is TGTGCCAGCAGCTTATACAGGAACACCGGGGAGCTGTTTTTT. This encodes CASSLYRNTGELFF.

In DNA form, the CDR3 reads TGTGCCAGCAGTGCTGACGGGAGGTTTCAGCATTTT. Encoded protein: CASSADGRFQHF. V and J are TRBV28 and TRBJ1-5; no definite D call. CDR1 is MDHEN and CDR2 is SYDVKM in the germline V gene. This CDR3 region has 12 residues. V was shortened by 5 bases and J by 13 bases, with 15 bases between the two germline ends.

The rearrangement uses TRBV5-1 and TRBJ1-1; TRBD1 matches 12 bases. This CDR3 comprises 16 residues. V gave up 5 bases and J gave up 7 bases; unmatched junction bases: 12. Germline CDR1 is SGHRS and CDR2 is YFSETQ. The CDR3 sequence is CASSSPGQGAWVEAFF. For the CDR3, the DNA is TGCGCCAGCAGTTCTCCGGGACAGGGGGCGTGGGTTGAAGCTTTCTTT.

J is TRBJ1-1 and V is TRBV6-1; D not certain. The CDR3 length is 11 residues. CDR1 is MNHNS and CDR2 is SASEGT in the germline V gene. With 8 bases removed from V and 2 bases from J, the gap between germline ends came to 6 bases. CDR3 residues: CASPGNTEAFF. Written as DNA, the CDR3 is TGTGCCAGCCCGGGTAACACTGAAGCTTTCTTT.

The chain has TRBV2 and TRBJ1-2; maybe TRBD1 (6 bases). V dropped 2 bases and J dropped 0 bases, with 13 bases sitting between them. The CDR3 is 16 amino acids. Looked up from germline, CDR1 is SNHLY and CDR2 is FYNNEI. CDR3 bases: TGTGCCAGCAGTGAAAACAGGGCCCTAACTAACTATGGCTACACCTTC. Translation: CASSENRALTNYGYTF.

The V and J genes are TRBV7-2 and TRBJ2-1; TRBD1 might be the D (6 bases). V was shortened by 4 bases and J by 5 bases, with 12 bases between the two germline ends. This CDR3 contains 14 residues. Looked up from germline, CDR1 is SGHTA and CDR2 is FQGNSA. CDR3 residues: CASSSGAYNNEQFF. Written as DNA, the CDR3 is TGTGCCAGCAGCTCAGGGGCTTACAACAATGAGCAGTTCTTC.

V usage is TRBV19 and J usage is TRBJ1-3, with TRBD1 matching 8 bases. Trimming at V came to 7 bases and at J to 0 bases, leaving 14 bases not matched to a gene. Germline loops: CDR1 LNHDA, CDR2 SQIVND (reference sequence). The CDR3 totals 18 residues. The CDR3 sequence: CASTSHGRGRGSGNTIYF. The DNA of the CDR3 is TGTGCCAGTACCTCCCACGGCAGGGGGCGAGGCTCTGGAAACACCATATATTTT.

This clone was seen just once. The chain is built from TRBV5-6 and TRBJ1-2; no definite D call. Trimming took off 0 bases at V and 2 bases at J, with 8 bases between the two ends. The CDR3 sequence is 14 residues long. Germline V CDR1 and CDR2: SGHDT, YYEEEE. CDR3 nucleotides: TGTGCCAGCAGCTTGGAGGCGGGCAACTATGGCTACACCTTC. It codes for CASSLEAGNYGYTF.

The chain carries TRBV6-4 and TRBJ2-1; TRBD2 agrees at 16 bases. J gave up 9 bases and V 3 bases, and 2 bases lay outside the gene matches. CDR1 MRHNA and CDR2 SNTAGT come from the germline V gene. CDR3 length: 15 amino acids. CDR3 residues: CASSEGTSGGAEQFF. The CDR3 DNA reads TGTGCCAGCAGTGAGGGGACTAGCGGGGGGGCTGAGCAGTTCTTC.

The chain carries TRBV10-3 and TRBJ1-6; no firm D call. From germline, CDR1 is ENHRY and CDR2 SYGVKD. Trimming cost V 8 bases and J 9 bases, with 20 bases left between them. The CDR3 is 15 amino acids. CDR3 nucleotides: TGTGCCATCGGAGGAGGGCCCGCTGGTAGTTCACCCCTCCACTTT. This gives the protein CAIGGGPAGSSPLHF.